The entry below gives a single T cell receptor beta chain sequence along with its context. The data were taken from a study of control samples from healthy donors and cancer patients. Method: immunoSEQ multiplex PCR; TCRdb's copy keeps in-frame clones and lacks some. This table holds roughly 47,000 clones, roughly 86% found once. The source material was PBMCs. The TCR originated in an older woman with lung cancer.

In DNA, the CDR3 is TGTGCCAGCAGCAAAGCCGGTGCTCTGGCCAAAAACATTCAGTACTTC. Protein sequence: CASSKAGALAKNIQYF. This chain links TRBV21-1 with TRBJ2-4; the table's D call, TRBD2, was not checked against the DNA. TRBV21-1 is a pseudogene. CDR3 size: 16 residues.